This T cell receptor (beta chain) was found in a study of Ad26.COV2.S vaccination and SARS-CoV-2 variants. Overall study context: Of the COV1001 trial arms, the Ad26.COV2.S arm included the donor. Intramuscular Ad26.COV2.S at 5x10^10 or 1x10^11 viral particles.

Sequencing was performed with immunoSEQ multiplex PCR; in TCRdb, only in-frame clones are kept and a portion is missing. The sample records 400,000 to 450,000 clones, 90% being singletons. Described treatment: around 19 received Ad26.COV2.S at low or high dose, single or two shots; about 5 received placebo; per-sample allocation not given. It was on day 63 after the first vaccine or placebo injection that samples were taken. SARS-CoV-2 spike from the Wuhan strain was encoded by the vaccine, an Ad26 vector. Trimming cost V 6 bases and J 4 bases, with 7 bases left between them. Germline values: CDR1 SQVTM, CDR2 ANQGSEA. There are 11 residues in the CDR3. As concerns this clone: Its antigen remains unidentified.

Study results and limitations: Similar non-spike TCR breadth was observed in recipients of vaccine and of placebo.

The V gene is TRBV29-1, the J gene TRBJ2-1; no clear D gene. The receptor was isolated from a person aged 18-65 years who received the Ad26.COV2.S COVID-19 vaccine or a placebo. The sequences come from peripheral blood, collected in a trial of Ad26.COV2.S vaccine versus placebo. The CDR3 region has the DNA TGCAGCGTAGAGAAATACAATGAGCAGTTCTTC. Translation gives CSVEKYNEQFF.